This T cell receptor beta chain was captured in a study of PD-1 blockade in classical Hodgkin lymphoma. Findings of the study overall: TCR diversity in CD4+, not CD8+, cells rose significantly by C4D1. Exclusion covered patients beginning nivolumab under 1 year post-ASCT. At baseline, newly diagnosed patients reportedly showed less TCR diversity than healthy donors.

Of note for this clone: The antigen is undetermined.

Data came from immunoSEQ multiplex PCR; TCRdb stores just in-frame clones and leaves some out. The sample has fewer than 35,000 clones; around 81% are singletons. Time point indicated: cycle 4 day 1 (C4D1), after around six weeks of nivolumab. After autologous stem cell transplantation all patients relapsed, and prior brentuximab vedotin exposure differed between cohorts. Trimming took 7 bases from V and 2 from J, leaving 12 bases between them. Looked up from germline, CDR1 is MNHEY and CDR2 is SVGAGI. CDR3 length: 13 amino acids. Sequencing was performed on peripheral blood mononuclear cells (PBMCs), taken before the fourth cycle of nivolumab. The chain uses TRBV6-5 and TRBJ2-7; D not certain. The TCR comes from a human donor with classical Hodgkin lymphoma. CDR3 sequence: CASNALGTYEQYF. DNA for the CDR3: TGTGCCAGCAATGCCTTGGGGACCTACGAGCAGTACTTC.